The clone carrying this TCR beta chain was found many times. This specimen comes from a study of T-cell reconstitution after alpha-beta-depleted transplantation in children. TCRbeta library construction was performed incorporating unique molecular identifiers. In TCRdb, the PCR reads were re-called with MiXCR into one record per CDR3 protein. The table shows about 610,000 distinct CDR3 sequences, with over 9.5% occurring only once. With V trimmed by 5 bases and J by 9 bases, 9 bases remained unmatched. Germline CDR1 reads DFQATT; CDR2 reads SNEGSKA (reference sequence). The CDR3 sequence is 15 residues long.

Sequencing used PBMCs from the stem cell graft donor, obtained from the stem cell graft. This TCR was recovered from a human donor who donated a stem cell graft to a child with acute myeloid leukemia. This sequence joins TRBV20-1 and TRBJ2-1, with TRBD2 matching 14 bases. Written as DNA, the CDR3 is TGCAGTGCTCCCCCGACTAGCGGGAGGGCAGGTGAGCAGTTCTTC. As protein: CSAPPTSGRAGEQFF.